This record covers a single T cell receptor beta chain. Its antigen is currently unknown. PCR involved 60 Vbeta and 13 Jbeta primers. Profiled with immunoSEQ multiplex PCR; TCRdb holds only in-frame clones, not every one. The sample lists about 210,000 clones; more than 75% were seen once. At the time of sampling, donors were nominally healthy, though unrecorded immune exposures were likely. This sample was taken from a study of cytomegalovirus exposure and HLA in healthy donors. Whole-study results and caveats: Investigators reported over 150 TCR beta chains as tied to cytomegalovirus.

The length of the CDR3 is 15 residues. This chain uses TRBV21-1 with TRBJ2-1; the listed D gene, TRBD1, was not tested against the DNA. TRBV21-1 is termed a pseudogene. The receptor comes from a male donor in good health and CMV-seropositive. Sample: PBMCs. In DNA, the CDR3 is TGTGCCAGCATCTACTGCCGGGACAGTCACAATGAGCAGTTCTTC. Its translation: CASIYCRDSHNEQFF.